Below, 3 T cell receptor beta chains from the same sample are listed, as sequenced in a study of shared clonotypes between healthy human individuals. Sequencing was performed with immunoSEQ multiplex PCR; in TCRdb, only in-frame clones are kept and a portion is missing. The sample includes roughly 1 million clones, about three quarters of them seen just once. Sample: memory CD4+ T cells sorted from blood. This sample's subset: CD45RA-negative fraction. Receptors were obtained from a man between 18 and 29 years old in good health.

V is TRBV6-1 and J is TRBJ2-7; perhaps TRBD2 as D (5 bases). This CDR3 has 13 amino acids. V lost 1 base, J lost 6 bases, and 10 bases lay in between. Germline CDR1 reads MNHNS; CDR2 reads SASEGT. In DNA, the CDR3 is TGTGCCAGCAGTGAAGGAAGAGGGCGCGAGCAGTACTTC. Its translation is CASSEGRGREQYF.

The chain recombines TRBV27 with TRBJ1-6; 10 bases match TRBD1. This CDR3 has 15 amino acids. The V gene's germline CDR1 is MNHEY and CDR2 SMNVEV (reference sequence). Losses at the gene ends were 6 bases for V and 9 bases for J; bases not matched to a gene: 8. CDR3 nucleotide sequence: TGTGCCAGCAGCACCGGGACAGGGGTTTCTTCACCCCTCCACTTT. As protein: CASSTGTGVSSPLHF.

This clone was counted only a few times. CDR3 coding DNA: TGCGCCAGCAGTGACCCCGGACTAGCGCGCTACAATGAGCAGTTCTTC. It specifies CASSDPGLARYNEQFF. V gene TRBV10-2 combines with J gene TRBJ2-1; 9 bases fit TRBD2. The CDR3 consists of 16 residues. Germline lookup yields CDR1 WSHSY and CDR2 SAAADI. Losses at the gene ends were 3 bases for V and 3 bases for J; bases not matched to a gene: 6.